These 2 T cell receptor beta chains came from one sample sequenced in a study of low-dose radiotherapy and immunotherapy resistance in tumors. Time point defined: before trial treatment. TRAV- and TRBV-specific primers were used for first-strand cDNA, which covered alpha and beta chains. TCRs were put through approximately 20 PCR cycles of amplification with Phusion. A constant-region primer and the V-primer adapter served as the primer pair. Each CDR3 protein is one row after TCRdb ran MiXCR on the reads. The data contain some 85,000 distinct CDR3 sequences, approximately 17% of them singletons. The source was PBMCs, collected before treatment. All receptors come from a male donor with prostate cancer.

This clonotype has a count of ten or more. The V and J genes are TRBV7-9 and TRBJ1-5, with a tentative D call TRBD1 (6 bases). CDR1 and CDR2 from the germline V gene are SEHNR and FQNEAQ (reference sequence). Trimming removed 8 bases from V and 0 bases from J, with 14 bases in between. The CDR3 has 15 amino acids. The CDR3 loop is CASAGGRYSNQPQHF. The CDR3 region has the DNA TGTGCCAGCGCCGGGGGCCGGTATAGCAATCAGCCCCAGCATTTT.

This clonotype was counted ten times or more. The CDR3 sequence is CATSYYEQYF. The CDR3 DNA sequence: TGTGCCACCTCCTATTACGAGCAGTACTTC. The chain carries TRBV24-1 and TRBJ2-7; D gene ambiguous. V was trimmed by 9 bases and J by 4 bases, leaving 6 bases between them. CDR3 size: 10 residues. CDR1 is KGHDR, CDR2 SFDVKD, per germline.